The 27 T cell receptor beta chains presented below share a single source sample, sequenced in a study of beta chain features in type 1 diabetes. Findings and caveats of the study: In all four CD4+ subsets, TCRB CDR3 length was significantly, moderately reduced in type 1 diabetes.

cDNA synthesis used the whole RNA isolate, giving expressed TCRB sequences. Produced via immunoSEQ multiplex PCR; TCRdb's table is partial and in-frame only. The data contain 200,000 to 250,000 clones, 16% of them singletons. Antigens of these TCRs are unknown. Sequenced: naive CD4+ T cells from blood. The receptors originated from a man aged 25-45 years with type 1 diabetes.

This clone was counted a single time. The V gene is TRBV2, the J gene TRBJ2-7, with 11 bases lining up with TRBD1. With 5 bases clipped from V and 0 bases from J, the junction kept 12 bases outside the gene matches. In germline, CDR1 is SNHLY, CDR2 FYNNEI. This CDR3 is 18 amino acids long. This CDR3 reads CASSTGTGGGSNSYEQYF. The CDR3 coding sequence is TGTGCCAGCAGTACCGGGACAGGGGGTGGAAGCAACTCCTACGAGCAGTACTTC.

This clone was counted between two and nine times. The J gene is TRBJ2-3, the V gene TRBV30, with D possibly being TRBD1 (6 bases). V was clipped by 1 base and J by 2 bases, with 7 bases between them. The CDR3 consists of 13 residues. CDR1 and CDR2 (germline): GTSNPN, SVGIG (reference sequence). The CDR3 DNA reads as TGTGCCTGGAGTGGGGGGCTCACAGATACGCAGTATTTT. Protein product: CAWSGGLTDTQYF.

This clone was counted a few times. The chain links TRBV15 to TRBJ1-5; the D is unclear. This CDR3 spans 16 amino acids. CDR1 and CDR2 (germline): LNHNV, YYDKDF (reference sequence). V was cut by 1 base and J by 2 bases, with 12 bases left in between. The CDR3 loop is CATSRGWDEGNQPQHF. The CDR3 DNA sequence: TGTGCCACCAGCAGAGGTTGGGATGAGGGCAATCAGCCCCAGCATTTT.

This chain joins TRBV29-1 and TRBJ2-7; tentative D call: TRBD2 (5 bases). Between the trimmed V and J ends, which lost 5 bases and 1 base, there was a span of 15 bases. The germline V gene has CDR1 SQVTM and CDR2 ANQGSEA. This CDR3 is built from 14 residues. CDR3 DNA: TGCAGCGTTACAGCTTCTGGCGGGTCCTACGAGCAGTACTTC. It translates to CSVTASGGSYEQYF.

The CDR3 spells CASSAQPDDSGGRLFF. DNA of the CDR3: TGCGCCAGCAGTGCTCAACCGGACGACAGTGGGGGAAGACTGTTTTTT. V usage is TRBV10-2 and J usage is TRBJ1-4, with TRBD1 as a possible D gene (5 bases). This CDR3 is 16 amino acids long. V gave up 4 bases and J gave up 13 bases, with 25 bases separating them. Germline assignment: CDR1 WSHSY and CDR2 SAAADI.

This clone was counted between two and nine times. The chain employs TRBV5-1 and TRBJ2-5, with 7 bases that match TRBD2. J was trimmed by 5 bases and V by 1 base; bases with no gene match: 2. The germline CDR1 and CDR2 sequences are SGHRS and YFSETQ. The length of the CDR3 is 13 residues. CDR3 in amino acids: CASSLLGGETQYF. The CDR3 region has the DNA TGCGCCAGCAGCTTGCTGGGAGGGGAGACCCAGTACTTC.

V and J are TRBV18 and TRBJ1-2; 7 bases agree with TRBD1. The CDR3 length is 15 residues. The V segment lost 4 bases and the J segment 4 bases; nucleotides outside the gene matches: 9. In germline, CDR1 is KGHSH, CDR2 LQKENI. The CDR3 loop reads CASSLQGQPSYGYTF. The DNA of the CDR3 is TGTGCCAGCTCACTCCAGGGACAGCCGAGCTATGGCTACACCTTC.

This clone was picked up a small number of times. The chain employs TRBV9 and TRBJ2-6, with D unclear. The CDR3 has 17 amino acids. Germline CDR1 reads SGDLS; CDR2 reads YYNGEE. The ends were cut back, 0 bases at V and 0 bases at J, with 10 bases in the middle. The CDR3 DNA follows: TGTGCCAGCAGCGTAGGGGTCAGTGCCTCTGGGGCCAACGTCCTGACTTTC. Its translation: CASSVGVSASGANVLTF.

The chain carries TRBV7-2 and TRBJ2-7; 15 bases align to TRBD2. Looked up from germline, CDR1 is SGHTA and CDR2 is FQGNSA. V was clipped by 5 bases and J by 4 bases; unmatched bases: 3. The CDR3 totals 15 residues. The CDR3 bases are TGTGCCAGCAGCCAGGGACTAGCGGGAGGTTACGAGCAGTACTTC. This encodes CASSQGLAGGYEQYF.

In this sample, this clone turned up a few times. The gene calls are TRBV5-1 and TRBJ2-1; D is possibly TRBD2 (6 bases). The CDR3 runs to 13 residues. Trimming left V 4 bases short and J 6 bases short, with 11 bases between. The V gene's germline CDR1 is SGHRS and CDR2 YFSETQ. The CDR3 sequence: CASSRTIRNEQFF. The CDR3 nucleotides read TGCGCCAGCAGCAGGACTATTCGCAATGAGCAGTTCTTC.

This clone has more than one count but fewer than ten. The rearrangement joins TRBV4-2 to TRBJ2-1; 11 bases fit TRBD2. Germline V gives CDR1 LGHNA, CDR2 YNFKEQ. After removal of 3 bases from V and 4 bases from J, the junction contained 5 bases not matched to a gene. This CDR3 is 16 amino acids long. In DNA, the CDR3 is TGTGCCAGCAGCCAGGCTCTAGCGGGAGGATACAATGAGCAGTTCTTC. As protein: CASSQALAGGYNEQFF.

This chain links TRBV9 with TRBJ2-7, with D maybe TRBD2 (6 bases). This CDR3 is built from 16 residues. V lost 0 bases and J 7 bases, leaving 20 bases between the germline ends. Germline V lookup: CDR1 SGDLS, CDR2 YYNGEE. In DNA, the CDR3 is TGTGCCAGCAGCGTAGATGCTGACGGGAGCCGGGGGGAGCAGTACTTC. The encoded protein is CASSVDADGSRGEQYF. The variable domain in full, completed from reference TRBV9 and TRBJ2-7, reads DSGVTQTPKHLITATGQRVTLRCSPRSGDLSVYWYQQSLDQGLQFLIQYYNGEERAKGNILERFSAQQFPDLHSELNLSSLELGDSALYFCASSVDADGSRGEQYFGPGTRLTVT.

The chain couples TRBV7-9 to TRBJ2-1, with D possibly TRBD2 on 6 matching bases. There are 15 residues in the CDR3. Per germline, CDR1 SEHNR and CDR2 FQNEAQ (reference sequence). V lost 0 bases, J lost 2 bases, and 8 bases lay in between. The CDR3 region has the DNA TGTGCCAGCAGCTTAGCGCGGGGAACCTACAATGAGCAGTTCTTC. As protein: CASSLARGTYNEQFF.

This clone was seen only once. V gene TRBV2 combines with J gene TRBJ2-7; D is uncertain. CDR3 size: 13 residues. V shed 2 bases and J shed 11 bases, with 16 bases lying between them. Germline CDR1 and CDR2: SNHLY and FYNNEI. DNA of the CDR3: TGTGCCAGCAGTGAATACGGTCCGCCTGGGGAGTACTTC. Translated: CASSEYGPPGEYF.

J is TRBJ2-2 and V is TRBV9; 8 bases are a match to TRBD2. This CDR3 region has 15 residues. V trimming: 7 bases; J trimming: 4 bases; junction bases outside the gene matches: 9. Looked up from germline, CDR1 is SGDLS and CDR2 is YYNGEE. CDR3 loop: CASSSGRVVTGELFF. The CDR3 bases are TGTGCCAGCTCCAGCGGGAGAGTGGTCACCGGGGAGCTGTTTTTT.

The chain joins TRBV14 to TRBJ1-2, with 10 bases aligning to TRBD1. V trimming: 4 bases; J trimming: 10 bases; junction bases outside the gene matches: 9. CDR3 length: 14 amino acids. From germline, CDR1 is SGHDN and CDR2 FVKESK. The DNA for the CDR3 is TGTGCCAGCAGCCTTGAGGGGACAGGGGTTATCTACACCTTC. It translates to CASSLEGTGVIYTF.

The chain recombines TRBV9 with TRBJ2-1; D might be TRBD1 (6 bases). The CDR3 has 16 residues. Germline loops: CDR1 SGDLS, CDR2 YYNGEE. The V end was cut by 4 bases, the J end by 3 bases, with 17 bases between. As DNA, the CDR3 is TGTGCCAGCAGCCCCAATAGGGGGACCAGCTACAATGAGCAGTTCTTC. Translated: CASSPNRGTSYNEQFF.

The chain combines TRBV30 with TRBJ2-7, with D hard to call. Trimming removed 2 bases from V and 7 bases from J, with 6 bases in between. Germline V gene data show CDR1 as GTSNPN and CDR2 as SVGIG (reference sequence). This CDR3 comprises 10 residues. This chain's CDR3 is CAWSRREQYF. The CDR3 DNA sequence: TGTGCCTGGAGTCGCCGGGAGCAGTACTTC.

The gene calls are TRBV25-1 and TRBJ2-7, with D maybe TRBD2 (6 bases). Germline CDR1 is MGHDK and CDR2 is SYGVNS. Deletions cut 6 bases from V and 6 bases from J, with 24 bases between. This CDR3 is 16 amino acids long. CDR3 nucleotides: TGTGCCAGCAGAGCTCGAACCGGGACTTCCCCCGGCGAGCAGTACTTC. Translated: CASRARTGTSPGEQYF.

The genes are TRBV27 and TRBJ2-7; no reliable D call. Trimming left V 3 bases short and J 2 bases short, with 8 bases between. This CDR3 has 13 amino acids. Germline CDR1 reads MNHEY; CDR2 reads SMNVEV (reference sequence). The CDR3 reads CASSLGQTYEQYF. CDR3 DNA: TGTGCCAGCAGTTTGGGCCAGACCTACGAGCAGTACTTC.

The chain links TRBV6-1 to TRBJ2-7; a possible D gene is TRBD1 (5 bases). Germline V CDR1 and CDR2: MNHNS, SASEGT. This CDR3 is 14 amino acids long. V dropped 6 bases and J dropped 6 bases, with 18 bases sitting between them. The CDR3 region has the DNA TGTGCCAGCAGGACGACAGCAGCAAGCGCCGAGCAGTACTTC. Its translation is CASRTTAASAEQYF.

J is TRBJ2-3 and V is TRBV10-3, with a tentative D call TRBD2 (5 bases). Germline V gene sequence: CDR1 ENHRY, CDR2 SYGVKD. V dropped 7 bases and J dropped 6 bases, with 11 bases sitting between them. The CDR3 has 12 amino acids. The CDR3 protein is CAITSSSDTQYF. In DNA form, the CDR3 reads TGTGCCATCACCTCTAGCTCCGATACGCAGTATTTT.

This clone came up many times. This CDR3 is CSVRGQDTKNIQYF. The CDR3 DNA follows: TGCAGCGTTCGGGGACAGGACACCAAAAACATTCAGTACTTC. V usage is TRBV29-1 and J usage is TRBJ2-4; 8 bases map to TRBD1. Germline V lookup: CDR1 SQVTM, CDR2 ANQGSEA. Trimming took 5 bases from V and 2 from J; bases not matched to a gene: 5. The CDR3 has 14 residues.

The table lists this clone with a few counts. The gene calls are TRBV5-1 and TRBJ2-1; D not resolved. The CDR3 spans 15 residues. The germline V gene has CDR1 SGHRS and CDR2 YFSETQ. Trimming cost V 0 bases and J 6 bases, with 13 bases left between them. DNA of the CDR3: TGCGCCAGCAGCTTGGCGACCCGGCAAGGCAATGAGCAGTTCTTC. This sequence encodes CASSLATRQGNEQFF.

V and J are TRBV5-4 and TRBJ2-7, with 7 bases lining up with TRBD2. Germline V gives CDR1 SGHNT, CDR2 YYREEE (reference sequence). The CDR3 extends over 13 amino acids. V was clipped by 5 bases and J by 1 base; unmatched bases: 3. The CDR3 DNA reads TGTGCCAGCAGTCAGGGAGGGTCCTACGAGCAGTACTTC. Translation: CASSQGGSYEQYF.

This clone was seen a few times. As DNA, the CDR3 is TGCGCCAGCTCCCCAGGGGGCAACTATGGCTACACCTTC. It yields the protein CASSPGGNYGYTF. The V and J genes are TRBV4-3 and TRBJ1-2, with 8 positions matching TRBD1. The CDR3 contains 13 residues. Germline CDR1 LGHNA, CDR2 YSLEER. V gave up 8 bases and J gave up 2 bases; unmatched junction bases: 4.

This sequence joins TRBV5-4 and TRBJ2-3; 10 nucleotides align to TRBD2. The CDR3 spans 16 residues. Per the germline V gene, CDR1 is SGHNT and CDR2 is YYREEE (reference sequence). The V segment lost 4 bases and the J segment 0 bases; nucleotides outside the gene matches: 5. The CDR3 DNA reads TGTGCCAGCAGCGGTGGGACTAGCGCGAGCACAGATACGCAGTATTTT. This sequence encodes CASSGGTSASTDTQYF.